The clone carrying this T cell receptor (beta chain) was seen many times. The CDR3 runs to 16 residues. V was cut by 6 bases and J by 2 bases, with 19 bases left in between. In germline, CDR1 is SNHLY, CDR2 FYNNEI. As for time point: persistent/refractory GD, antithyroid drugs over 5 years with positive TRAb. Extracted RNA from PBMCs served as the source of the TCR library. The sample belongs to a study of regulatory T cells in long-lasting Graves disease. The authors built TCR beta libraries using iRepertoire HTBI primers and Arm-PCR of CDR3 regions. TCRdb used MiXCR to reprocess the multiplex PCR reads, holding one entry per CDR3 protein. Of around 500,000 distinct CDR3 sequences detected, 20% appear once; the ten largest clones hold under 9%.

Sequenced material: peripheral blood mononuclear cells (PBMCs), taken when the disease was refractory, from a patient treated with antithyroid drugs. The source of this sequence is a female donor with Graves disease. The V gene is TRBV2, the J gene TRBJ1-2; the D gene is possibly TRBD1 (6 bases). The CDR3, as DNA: TGTGCCAGCAGAGACCATACAGGGCGTCTCAACTATGGCTACACCTTC. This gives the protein CASRDHTGRLNYGYTF.